This T cell receptor (delta chain) was recorded in a study of gamma-delta T cells after stem cell transplantation. For this clone: TCRdb's entry gives the protein of a much larger clone, which mismatches this DNA's translation at residue 10, likely from a read error; the protein reported here is translated from the DNA.

Germline-derived CDR1 and CDR2 are GEAIGNYY and EKD. This CDR3 spans 16 amino acids. The V gene lost 0 bases and the J gene lost 0 bases, with 13 bases spanning the gap. TCRdb reanalyzed the RT-PCR reads using CATT. The table has a few thousand delta-chain clones, about a fifth seen once. The chain has TRDV2 and TRDJ1; D is possibly TRDD3 (5 bases). This sequence was found in a human donor. It is not recorded whose cells these are; they may come from a transplant donor. Sequencing was carried out using gamma-delta T cells. CDR3: CACDTVGELHTDKLIF. As DNA, the CDR3 is TGTGCCTGTGACACCGTCGGGGAACTGCACACCGATAAACTCATCTTT.